What follows are 30 T cell receptor beta chains derived from one specimen sequenced in a study of blood T cell repertoires in COVID-19. Only in-frame clones appear in the TCRdb table, and some are missing; sequencing was by immunoSEQ multiplex PCR. The sample yields roughly 78,000 clones, around 80% seen once. The source material was peripheral blood. These receptors were obtained from a man aged 45-65 years with COVID-19, enrolled during active disease.

This clone was observed many times. The V and J genes are TRBV14 and TRBJ1-6; D is possibly TRBD1 (6 bases). The ends were cut back, 0 bases at V and 14 bases at J, with 11 bases in the middle. CDR1 and CDR2 from the germline V gene are SGHDN and FVKESK. CDR3 length equals 13 residues. This CDR3 is CASSQDSNRALHF. The CDR3 DNA reads TGTGCCAGCAGCCAAGATAGCAACAGGGCCCTCCACTTT. Using reference TRBV14 and TRBJ1-6 for the parts outside the CDR3, the full variable domain is EAGVTQFPSHSVIEKGQTVTLRCDPISGHDNLYWYRRVMGKEIKFLLHFVKESKQDESGMPNNRFLAERTGGTYSTLKVQPAELEDSGVYFCASSQDSNRALHFGNGTRLTVT.

The rearrangement uses TRBV2 and TRBJ1-3; no clear D gene. Germline loops: CDR1 SNHLY, CDR2 FYNNEI. With 5 bases removed from V and 1 base from J, the gap between germline ends came to 6 bases. The CDR3 runs 13 residues. CDR3 bases: TGTGCCAGCAGTACAGTATCTGGAAACACCATATATTTT. Translation gives CASSTVSGNTIYF.

The chain couples TRBV28 to TRBJ2-7, with TRBD2 matching over 7 bases. The CDR3 is 13 amino acids. Germline-derived CDR1 and CDR2 are MDHEN and SYDVKM. V was pared by 8 bases and J by 0 bases, with 4 bases of the junction left unmatched. In nucleotides, the CDR3 is TGTGCCAGCTCCGGGACTAACTCCTACGAGCAGTACTTC. Translating it yields CASSGTNSYEQYF. The full variable domain, rest sourced from reference TRBV28 and TRBJ2-7, is DVKVTQSSRYLVKRTGEKVFLECVQDMDHENMFWYRQDPGLGLRLIYFSYDVKMKEKGDIPEGYSVSREKKERFSLILESASTNQTSMYLCASSGTNSYEQYFGPGTRLTVT.

The chain links TRBV18 to TRBJ1-1, with 8 bases fitting TRBD1. The length of the CDR3 is 13 residues. CDR1 KGHSH and CDR2 LQKENI come from the germline V gene. V was clipped by 5 bases and J by 6 bases; unmatched bases: 5. This CDR3 is CASSIQGDAEAFF. DNA of the CDR3: TGTGCCAGCTCAATACAGGGGGACGCTGAAGCTTTCTTT.

The chain uses TRBV19 and TRBJ1-6; the D is unclear. CDR1 and CDR2 from the germline V gene are LNHDA and SQIVND (reference sequence). V lost 2 bases, J lost 10 bases, and 21 bases lay in between. The CDR3 totals 17 residues. CDR3 residues: CASSIPPAGGGYSPLHF. The CDR3 DNA follows: TGTGCCAGTAGTATACCGCCAGCGGGCGGCGGGTACTCACCCCTCCACTTT.

This chain links TRBV29-1 with TRBJ2-7; D unclear. The CDR3 length is 12 residues. Trimming removed 4 bases from V and 1 base from J, with 8 bases in between. Looked up from germline, CDR1 is SQVTM and CDR2 is ANQGSEA. The chain's CDR3 is CSVVGRSYEQYF. CDR3 DNA: TGCAGCGTTGTTGGCAGATCCTACGAGCAGTACTTC.

The chain links TRBV7-3 to TRBJ2-2; 7 bases are shared with TRBD2. Trimming took 5 bases from V and 5 from J; bases not matched to a gene: 11. Germline CDR1 SGHTA, CDR2 FQGTGA. This CDR3 has 16 residues. The CDR3, as DNA: TGTGCCAGCAGCCCCTATCTGGCCGGGGGGACCGGGGAGCTGTTTTTT. This translates into CASSPYLAGGTGELFF.

V usage is TRBV5-1 and J usage is TRBJ2-2; possible D gene TRBD2, 5 bases. The germline V gene has CDR1 SGHRS and CDR2 YFSETQ. This CDR3 region has 15 residues. Trimming shortened V by 0 bases and J by 4 bases, and 10 bases separated the two germline ends. CDR3 nucleotides: TGCGCCAGCAGCTTGGCGGCGAGCGGCACCGGGGAGCTGTTTTTT. Its translation: CASSLAASGTGELFF. Using reference TRBV5-1 and TRBJ2-2 for the parts outside the CDR3, the full variable domain is KAGVTQTPRYLIKTRGQQVTLSCSPISGHRSVSWYQQTPGQGLQFLFEYFSETQRNKGNFPGRFSGRQFSNSRSEMNVSTLELGDSALYLCASSLAASGTGELFFGEGSRLTVL.

The genes are TRBV19 and TRBJ2-1; D gene unclear. Trimming stripped 5 bases from V and 10 bases from J, with 18 bases between. Per germline, CDR1 LNHDA and CDR2 SQIVND (reference sequence). The CDR3 runs to 14 residues. In DNA, the CDR3 is TGTGCCAGTAGTTTTCCAAGAGGCACCCAGGAGCAGTTCTTC. Translation gives CASSFPRGTQEQFF.

This rearrangement joins TRBV6-5 to TRBJ2-1, with TRBD2 matching 9 bases. CDR3 size: 15 residues. CDR1 and CDR2 (germline): MNHEY, SVGAGI. J was trimmed by 2 bases and V by 8 bases; bases with no gene match: 7. The chain's CDR3 is CASGWTSDTYNEQFF. The CDR3 DNA reads as TGTGCCAGCGGGTGGACTAGCGACACCTACAATGAGCAGTTCTTC.

The chain links TRBV27 to TRBJ2-7, with 8 bases identical to TRBD2. CDR3 length: 16 residues. V trimming: 2 bases; J trimming: 2 bases; junction bases outside the gene matches: 8. Per germline, CDR1 MNHEY and CDR2 SMNVEV (reference sequence). The CDR3 DNA sequence: TGTGCCAGCAGTTTAGCCCCTACGGGAGGGCCCTACGAGCAGTACTTC. Its protein product is CASSLAPTGGPYEQYF.

This clone came up a few times. V usage is TRBV27 and J usage is TRBJ2-5; weak D call: TRBD1 (5 bases). The germline V gene encodes CDR1 MNHEY and CDR2 SMNVEV (reference sequence). V was pared by 2 bases and J by 3 bases, with 7 bases between. CDR3 length equals 13 residues. CDR3 bases: TGTGCCAGCAGTTTAGGACACGAAGAGACCCAGTACTTC. It specifies CASSLGHEETQYF.

V and J are TRBV18 and TRBJ2-5; D is unclear. The CDR3 consists of 14 residues. V was pared by 3 bases and J by 0 bases, with 8 bases between. Germline CDR1 and CDR2: KGHSH and LQKENI. CDR3 nucleotides: TGTGCCAGCTCACCTGCCCGGGACCAAGAGACCCAGTACTTC. Residues: CASSPARDQETQYF.

The rearrangement links TRBV6-5 to TRBJ1-3; maybe TRBD1 (5 bases). Looked up from germline, CDR1 is MNHEY and CDR2 is SVGAGI. Trimming removed 8 bases from V and 6 bases from J, with 8 bases in between. The CDR3 contains 11 residues. The CDR3 sequence: CASRQQNTIYF. In DNA form, the CDR3 reads TGTGCCAGCCGACAGCAAAACACCATATATTTT.

The chain employs TRBV4-3 and TRBJ2-7; the match to TRBD1 covers 11 bases. J gave up 3 bases and V 3 bases, and 7 bases lay outside the gene matches. CDR1 LGHNA and CDR2 YSLEER come from the germline V gene. The CDR3 totals 16 residues. DNA of the CDR3: TGCGCCAGCAGCCACCACTCCGGGACAGGGGGCTACGAGCAGTACTTC. Translation: CASSHHSGTGGYEQYF.

The chain employs TRBV28 and TRBJ1-1; no clear D. CDR3 length: 16 residues. Between the trimmed V and J ends, which lost 7 bases and 0 bases, there was a span of 18 bases. Germline CDR1 MDHEN, CDR2 SYDVKM. CDR3 loop: CASTRSGIDMNTEAFF. The CDR3 coding sequence is TGTGCCAGCACCCGTTCGGGAATAGACATGAACACTGAAGCTTTCTTT.

This chain joins TRBV7-2 and TRBJ2-7, with D possibly being TRBD1 (6 bases). Looked up from germline, CDR1 is SGHTA and CDR2 is FQGNSA. V gave up 2 bases and J gave up 0 bases, with 11 bases separating them. The CDR3 consists of 15 residues. CDR3 loop: CASSLYRDPSYEQYF. The CDR3 DNA sequence: TGTGCCAGCAGCTTATACAGGGATCCCTCCTACGAGCAGTACTTC.

The chain links TRBV4-1 to TRBJ2-7; 11 nucleotides align to TRBD1. The CDR3 spans 15 residues. Germline CDR1 and CDR2: MGHRA and YSYEKL. V lost 1 base and J lost 4; bases outside the gene matches: 3. Here the CDR3 reads CASSQAGTGGYEQYF. The DNA of the CDR3 is TGCGCCAGCAGCCAAGCCGGGACAGGGGGTTACGAGCAGTACTTC.

CDR3 in DNA: TGCGCCAGCAGCCAAGATCGGAACAGGGCGAACTATGGCTACACCTTC. Residues: CASSQDRNRANYGYTF. The chain joins TRBV4-1 to TRBJ1-2, with D perhaps matching TRBD1 (6 bases). Trimming took off 0 bases at V and 2 bases at J, with 13 bases between the two ends. CDR1 is MGHRA, CDR2 YSYEKL, per germline. The length of the CDR3 is 16 residues.

This clone was found a few times. This chain connects TRBV19 to TRBJ1-1; 7 bases map to TRBD1. With 0 bases clipped from V and 10 bases from J, the junction kept 11 bases outside the gene matches. Looked up from germline, CDR1 is LNHDA and CDR2 is SQIVND (reference sequence). The CDR3 is made up of 15 amino acids. The CDR3 DNA reads as TGTGCCAGTAGTATAGACTCCGGACAGGCCCGAAGAGCTTTCTTT. This sequence encodes CASSIDSGQARRAFF.

Details on this clone: Other DNA sequences of this sample code for an identical CDR3. J is TRBJ2-3 and V is TRBV28, with TRBD1 matching 9 bases. This CDR3 comprises 14 residues. Unmatched junction bases numbered 1, after V lost 5 bases and J lost 1 base. Germline V gives CDR1 MDHEN, CDR2 SYDVKM. The CDR3, as DNA: TGTGCCAGCAGTAGGACAGGGGGCACAGATACGCAGTATTTT. This gives the protein CASSRTGGTDTQYF.

The chain recombines TRBV6-5 with TRBJ2-1; TRBD1 matches 11 bases. J was trimmed by 9 bases and V by 10 bases; bases with no gene match: 8. Looked up from germline, CDR1 is MNHEY and CDR2 is SVGAGI. The CDR3 consists of 13 residues. The CDR3 loop reads CAIPDRGHVEQFF. The CDR3, as DNA: TGTGCCATCCCGGACAGGGGGCATGTTGAGCAGTTCTTC.

The J gene is TRBJ2-1, the V gene TRBV6-4; the D gene is possibly TRBD2 (5 bases). This CDR3 region has 15 residues. Germline CDR1 is MRHNA and CDR2 is SNTAGT. The germline V and J ends were trimmed by 3 bases and 2 bases, with 11 bases remaining between them. CDR3 loop: CASSEGSGAYNEQFF. CDR3 nucleotides: TGTGCCAGCAGTGAGGGATCCGGGGCCTACAATGAGCAGTTCTTC.

The rearrangement links TRBV27 to TRBJ2-5; a possible D gene is TRBD2 (5 bases). The CDR3 is 14 residues long. V was clipped by 5 bases and J by 4 bases, with 14 bases between them. Germline V gene lookup returns CDR1 MNHEY and CDR2 SMNVEV (reference sequence). In DNA form, the CDR3 reads TGTGCCAGCAGTACCTTACTAGAGGGAGAGACCCAGTACTTC. Protein: CASSTLLEGETQYF.

The V gene is TRBV30, the J gene TRBJ2-1; TRBD2 might be the D (5 bases). This CDR3 spans 14 amino acids. Germline loops: CDR1 GTSNPN, CDR2 SVGIG (reference sequence). V was pared by 1 base and J by 5 bases, with 12 bases between. The CDR3 sequence is CAWSEGGLDNEQFF. The DNA for the CDR3 is TGTGCCTGGAGTGAGGGCGGGCTGGACAATGAGCAGTTCTTC.

The CDR3 sequence: CSASVRDSYQPQHF. Here the CDR3 DNA reads TGCAGTGCTAGTGTCCGGGACAGTTACCAGCCCCAGCATTTT. The rearrangement links TRBV20-1 to TRBJ1-5; 7 nucleotides line up with TRBD1. V lost 3 bases and J lost 7; bases outside the gene matches: 9. The CDR3 spans 14 residues. Germline V gene sequence: CDR1 DFQATT, CDR2 SNEGSKA (reference sequence).

Only a few counts were recorded for this clone. The J gene is TRBJ2-5, the V gene TRBV6-2 or TRBV6-3; TRBD2 matches 10 bases. The CDR3 loop spans 15 amino acids. CDR1 is MNHEY and CDR2 is SVGEGT in the germline V gene. V dropped 5 bases and J dropped 4; count of bases not matched to a gene: 7. CDR3 coding DNA: TGTGCCAGCAGTACCGGGACTAGCGTATCAGAGACCCAGTACTTC. Its translation is CASSTGTSVSETQYF.

V usage is TRBV3-1 (or the pseudogene TRBV3-2) and J usage is TRBJ2-5, with 10 positions matching TRBD2. Germline-derived CDR1 and CDR2 are LGHDT and YNNKEL (reference sequence). Trimming cost V 0 bases and J 4 bases; bases outside gene matches: 5. This CDR3 contains 16 residues. CDR3 coding DNA: TGTGCCAGCAGCCAAGATCTAGCGGGGGCGGGAGAGACCCAGTACTTC. Translation: CASSQDLAGAGETQYF.

The chain combines TRBV4-3 with TRBJ2-3; 7 bases are a match to TRBD2. CDR1 LGHNA and CDR2 YSLEER come from the germline V gene. The CDR3 has 16 amino acids. The junction had 11 bases not matched to a gene; V was cut back by 5 bases and J by 3 bases. The CDR3 loop reads CASSSRWGAGTDTQYF. CDR3 DNA: TGCGCCAGCAGCTCTCGATGGGGAGCGGGGACAGATACGCAGTATTTT.

V gene TRBV28 combines with J gene TRBJ2-7; 8 positions match TRBD1. In germline, CDR1 is MDHEN, CDR2 SYDVKM. J gave up 1 base and V 6 bases, and 5 bases lay outside the gene matches. CDR3 length: 14 residues. The CDR3 sequence: CASRRQGRSYEQYF. The CDR3 nucleotides read TGTGCCAGCAGACGACAGGGGAGGTCCTACGAGCAGTACTTC.